The 17 T cell receptor beta chains below were found in one sample sequenced in a study of T cell responses to AZD1222 COVID-19 vaccine. Generated by immunoSEQ multiplex PCR, the TCRdb table keeps only in-frame clones and is missing some. The repertoire includes tens of thousands of clones, 70% to 90% of them detected once, and roughly 3.1% sits in the top ten. The sample consisted of peripheral blood, taken 28 days after the second AZD1222 dose. The receptor set was obtained from an adult who received the AZD1222 COVID-19 vaccine.

The chain joins TRBV28 to TRBJ2-2; TRBD1 matches at 9 bases. The germline V gene encodes CDR1 MDHEN and CDR2 SYDVKM. CDR3 size: 17 residues. V lost 4 bases and J lost 0; bases outside the gene matches: 6. The CDR3 coding sequence is TGTGCCAGCAGTTGGACAGGGGTTGGGCCGAACACCGGGGAGCTGTTTTTT. This codes for CASSWTGVGPNTGELFF.

V and J are TRBV15 and TRBJ1-2; no definite D call. Trimming shortened V by 0 bases and J by 8 bases, and 10 bases separated the two germline ends. Germline V gene sequence: CDR1 LNHNV, CDR2 YYDKDF (reference sequence). This CDR3 is built from 13 residues. CDR3 amino acids: CATSRDRTSGYTF. The CDR3 region has the DNA TGTGCCACCAGCAGAGATCGGACCAGCGGCTACACCTTC.

The table lists this clone with a count of one. The chain joins TRBV3-1 (or the pseudogene TRBV3-2) to TRBJ1-3; tentatively, D is TRBD1 (5 bases). The V gene lost 1 base and the J gene lost 2 bases, with 6 bases spanning the gap. The CDR3 length is 14 residues. Looked up from germline, CDR1 is LGHDT and CDR2 is YNNKEL (reference sequence). CDR3 protein: CASSQAGAGNTIYF. CDR3 nucleotide sequence: TGTGCCAGCAGCCAAGCGGGGGCTGGAAACACCATATATTTT.

V and J are TRBV27 and TRBJ1-1; the D is unclear. There are 14 residues in the CDR3. V lost 2 bases and J lost 0, with 7 bases in between. Germline V gene sequence: CDR1 MNHEY, CDR2 SMNVEV (reference sequence). CDR3: CASSLTAMNTEAFF. For the CDR3, the DNA is TGTGCCAGCAGTTTAACAGCTATGAACACTGAAGCTTTCTTT.

The chain carries TRBV6-5 and TRBJ2-4, with 7 bases identical to TRBD2. V dropped 6 bases and J dropped 7; count of bases not matched to a gene: 12. The CDR3 covers 15 residues. Germline V CDR1 and CDR2: MNHEY, SVGAGI. CDR3: CASSRGGLSGNIQYF. In nucleotides, the CDR3 is TGTGCCAGCAGCCGCGGGGGACTATCAGGGAACATTCAGTACTTC.

This clone was recorded a few times. J is TRBJ2-1 and V is TRBV28, with 8 bases fitting TRBD2. CDR1 is MDHEN, CDR2 SYDVKM, per germline. The V and J ends lost 5 bases and 0 bases, in that order; junction bases with no gene match: 3. CDR3 length: 15 amino acids. CDR3 loop: CASSAGGNSYNEQFF. In nucleotides, the CDR3 is TGTGCCAGCAGTGCGGGGGGAAACTCCTACAATGAGCAGTTCTTC. Looking up the rest from reference TRBV28 and TRBJ2-1 gives the full variable domain: DVKVTQSSRYLVKRTGEKVFLECVQDMDHENMFWYRQDPGLGLRLIYFSYDVKMKEKGDIPEGYSVSREKKERFSLILESASTNQTSMYLCASSAGGNSYNEQFFGPGTRLTVL.

The rearrangement uses TRBV4-2 and TRBJ2-7, with 10 positions matching TRBD1. Germline values: CDR1 LGHNA, CDR2 YNFKEQ. V gave up 3 bases and J gave up 3 bases; unmatched junction bases: 5. The CDR3 length is 15 residues. The CDR3 DNA is TGTGCCAGCAGCCACGGGACAGGGGACCTCTACGAGCAGTACTTC. This codes for CASSHGTGDLYEQYF.

The genes are TRBV4-1 and TRBJ2-5; no clear D. Trimming left V 0 bases short and J 2 bases short, with 7 bases between. This CDR3 spans 14 amino acids. Germline-derived CDR1 and CDR2 are MGHRA and YSYEKL. CDR3 sequence (DNA): TGCGCCAGCAGCCAAGATAGTCTTCAAGAGACCCAGTACTTC. It specifies CASSQDSLQETQYF.

J is TRBJ2-7 and V is TRBV7-3, with D unclear. From germline, CDR1 is SGHTA and CDR2 FQGTGA. This CDR3 is 13 amino acids long. V was trimmed by 2 bases and J by 2 bases, leaving 7 bases between them. The CDR3 nucleotides read TGTGCCAGCAGCTTATCACCGACCTACGAGCAGTACTTC. This gives the protein CASSLSPTYEQYF.

V is TRBV5-1 and J is TRBJ2-2; possible D gene TRBD1, 6 bases. Germline V gene data show CDR1 as SGHRS and CDR2 as YFSETQ. Between the trimmed V and J ends, which lost 0 bases and 2 bases, there was a span of 11 bases. This CDR3 is 16 amino acids long. Here the CDR3 DNA reads TGCGCCAGCAGCTTGGAAGGGACAACCAACACCGGGGAGCTGTTTTTT. This gives the protein CASSLEGTTNTGELFF.

This chain connects TRBV30 to TRBJ1-4, with unresolved D. The V gene lost 0 bases and the J gene lost 7 bases, with 9 bases spanning the gap. Per the germline V gene, CDR1 is GTSNPN and CDR2 is SVGIG (reference sequence). The CDR3 is made up of 13 amino acids. For the CDR3, the DNA is TGTGCCTGGAGTGTACTCGGTGGTGAAAAACTGTTTTTT. This sequence encodes CAWSVLGGEKLFF.

A remark on this clone: At one end the junction does not follow the germline gene, possibly because of a read error. The J gene is TRBJ1-5, the V gene TRBV15; 8 bases map to TRBD1. This CDR3 region has 14 residues. Germline V gene sequence: CDR1 LNHNV, CDR2 YYDKDF (reference sequence). CDR3 loop: CATSTGQGKQPQHF. The DNA of the CDR3 is TGTGCCACCAGCACCGGACAGGGCAAACAGCCCCAGCATTTT.

The V and J genes are TRBV28 and TRBJ1-5; TRBD1 might be the D (6 bases). The V end was cut by 6 bases, the J end by 1 base, with 19 bases between. The CDR3 is made up of 17 amino acids. Germline-derived CDR1 and CDR2 are MDHEN and SYDVKM. Written as DNA, the CDR3 is TGTGCCAGCAGACCTTCTTCAGGGGTTCGGAGCAATCAGCCCCAGCATTTT. Translating gives CASRPSSGVRSNQPQHF.

In this sample, this clone turned up a few times. The chain carries TRBV29-1 and TRBJ1-5, with D perhaps TRBD1 (6 bases). V lost 4 bases and J 5 bases, leaving 9 bases between the germline ends. Per germline, CDR1 SQVTM and CDR2 ANQGSEA. The CDR3 has 12 amino acids. CDR3 DNA sequence: TGCAGCGTTGGAGGGGGAGATCAGCCCCAGCATTTT. Its protein is CSVGGGDQPQHF.

The genes are TRBV4-3 and TRBJ1-4; TRBD1 might be the D (5 bases). The CDR3 loop spans 17 amino acids. Trimming removed 4 bases at V and 4 bases at J, with 19 bases between. Looked up from germline, CDR1 is LGHNA and CDR2 is YSLEER. CDR3 loop: CASSPASLGGGNEKLFF. CDR3 nucleotide sequence: TGCGCCAGCAGCCCAGCATCGCTGGGGGGAGGTAATGAAAAACTGTTTTTT.

CDR3 amino acids: CASSHPPNTEAFF. CDR3 coding DNA: TGTGCCAGCAGCCACCCTCCGAACACTGAAGCTTTCTTT. The chain employs TRBV14 and TRBJ1-1; D not resolved. Germline CDR1 is SGHDN and CDR2 is FVKESK. The V and J ends lost 3 bases and 1 base respectively, with 6 bases between them. This CDR3 is built from 13 residues.

The chain joins TRBV11-3 to TRBJ2-3, with TRBD1 matching over 9 bases. Germline CDR1 SGHNT, CDR2 YENEEA. The CDR3 is 15 residues long. Trimming removed 4 bases from V and 6 bases from J; junction bases left unmatched: 8. CDR3 nucleotide sequence: TGTGCCAGCAGCTCCCTAGAGGACAGGGGCGATACGCAGTATTTT. Amino acid sequence: CASSSLEDRGDTQYF.